What follows are 10 T cell receptor beta chains derived from one specimen sequenced in a study of blood T cell repertoires in COVID-19. Method: immunoSEQ multiplex PCR; TCRdb's copy keeps in-frame clones and lacks some. The table lists 200,000 to 300,000 clones, 80% to 95% of them singletons. The sample taken for sequencing was peripheral blood. The receptors shown here come from a man aged 25-45 years with COVID-19, enrolled during active disease.

The chain uses TRBV6-5 and TRBJ2-3; 8 positions match TRBD2. The V gene's germline CDR1 is MNHEY and CDR2 SVGAGI. The CDR3 extends over 15 amino acids. Trimming cost V 4 bases and J 5 bases; bases outside gene matches: 8. CDR3 region: CASSSPGLAGDTQYF. DNA for the CDR3: TGTGCCAGCAGTTCCCCCGGACTAGCTGGAGATACGCAGTATTTT.

The V and J genes are TRBV3-1 (or the pseudogene TRBV3-2) and TRBJ1-2, with D maybe TRBD1 (5 bases). The ends were cut back, 3 bases at V and 8 bases at J, with 19 bases in the middle. This CDR3 contains 15 residues. Per germline, CDR1 LGHDT and CDR2 YNNKEL (reference sequence). Here the CDR3 DNA reads TGTGCCAGCAGCCAGGCGCCGGCGGGGCAAGGCGGCTACACCTTC. It yields the protein CASSQAPAGQGGYTF.

This clone turned up a few times. This CDR3 reads CASSFGGRNQPQHF. The CDR3 region has the DNA TGCGCCAGCAGCTTTGGAGGGCGCAATCAGCCCCAGCATTTT. The chain couples TRBV5-1 to TRBJ1-5, with D hard to call. The CDR3 spans 14 residues. V was cut by 2 bases and J by 2 bases, with 8 bases left in between. Germline lookup yields CDR1 SGHRS and CDR2 YFSETQ.

This clone is a singleton in its sample. The chain is built from TRBV5-1 and TRBJ2-7, with D possibly being TRBD1 (6 bases). CDR3 length: 14 residues. The ends were cut back, 3 bases at V and 2 bases at J, with 12 bases in the middle. CDR1 and CDR2 (germline): SGHRS, YFSETQ. CDR3 protein: CASSSTGTTYEQYF. DNA of the CDR3: TGCGCCAGCAGCTCCACCGGGACAACCTACGAGCAGTACTTC. Complete variable domain (other parts from reference TRBV5-1 and TRBJ2-7): KAGVTQTPRYLIKTRGQQVTLSCSPISGHRSVSWYQQTPGQGLQFLFEYFSETQRNKGNFPGRFSGRQFSNSRSEMNVSTLELGDSALYLCASSSTGTTYEQYFGPGTRLTVT.

V is TRBV9 and J is TRBJ1-2, with 9 bases matching TRBD1. CDR3 length: 17 amino acids. The V gene end was trimmed by 0 bases and the J gene end by 4 bases; junction bases not matched to a gene: 10. The germline V gene has CDR1 SGDLS and CDR2 YYNGEE. The CDR3 DNA is TGTGCCAGCAGCGTAGGGGGACAGGGAGGACTTGTCTATGGCTACACCTTC. Its translation: CASSVGGQGGLVYGYTF.

The sample holds one count of this clone. V gene TRBV18 combines with J gene TRBJ1-5; unclear D gene. Trimming pared 2 bases from V and 2 bases from J, leaving 13 bases between. The CDR3 extends over 16 amino acids. Germline V gives CDR1 KGHSH, CDR2 LQKENI. CDR3 loop: CASSPSVASGNQPQHF. As DNA, the CDR3 is TGTGCCAGCTCACCATCCGTAGCCTCTGGCAATCAGCCCCAGCATTTT.

The chain couples TRBV19 to TRBJ2-3; the D gene is possibly TRBD2 (5 bases). V dropped 7 bases and J dropped 8 bases, with 19 bases sitting between them. CDR3 length: 14 amino acids. Germline assignment: CDR1 LNHDA and CDR2 SQIVND (reference sequence). CDR3 nucleotides: TGTGCCAGTACCCAAGGAGGCGCGGCCAGTACGCAGTATTTT. Encoded protein: CASTQGGAASTQYF. Based on the CDR3 plus reference TRBV19 and TRBJ2-3, the full variable domain is DGGITQSPKYLFRKEGQNVTLSCEQNLNHDAMYWYRQDPGQGLRLIYYSQIVNDFQKGDIAEGYSVSREKKESFPLTVTSAQKNPTAFYLCASTQGGAASTQYFGPGTRLTVL.

The rearrangement joins TRBV6-5 to TRBJ1-1, with TRBD1 as a possible D gene (5 bases). Germline V gene lookup returns CDR1 MNHEY and CDR2 SVGAGI. This CDR3 region has 15 residues. V was pared by 3 bases and J by 0 bases, with 11 bases between. CDR3 sequence (DNA): TGTGCCAGCAGTTATGGGGCGTCCATGAACACTGAAGCTTTCTTT. It codes for CASSYGASMNTEAFF.

In this sample, this clone turned up once. The chain carries TRBV7-2 and TRBJ1-6; D is ambiguous. The CDR3 consists of 13 residues. Trimming pared 3 bases from V and 15 bases from J, leaving 15 bases between. Germline V gives CDR1 SGHTA, CDR2 FQGNSA. CDR3 coding DNA: TGTGCCAGCAGCTTGGCTACCGGGAATAACCTCCACTTT. Protein product: CASSLATGNNLHF.

This sequence joins TRBV5-5 and TRBJ2-7; TRBD1 might be the D (5 bases). Trimming pared 2 bases from V and 1 base from J, leaving 13 bases between. CDR3 length: 15 amino acids. Per germline, CDR1 SGHKS and CDR2 YYEKEE (reference sequence). The CDR3 DNA follows: TGTGCCAGCAGCTTTAGGGGTCAAACGTCCTACGAGCAGTACTTC. It translates to CASSFRGQTSYEQYF. The whole variable domain, filled in from reference TRBV5-5 and TRBJ2-7, reads DAGVTQSPTHLIKTRGQQVTLRCSPISGHKSVSWYQQVLGQGPQFIFQYYEKEERGRGNFPDRFSARQFPNYSSELNVNALLLGDSALYLCASSFRGQTSYEQYFGPGTRLTVT.